A single sample is the source of the 6 T cell receptor beta chains below, sequenced in a study of cytomegalovirus exposure and HLA in healthy donors. This PCR relied on a set of 60 Vbeta primers and 13 Jbeta primers. Measured with immunoSEQ multiplex PCR; TCRdb has only the in-frame clones, and not every one. Of about 180,000 clones listed, 80% are singletons. Material: PBMCs. The receptor source for this set is a girl aged 5-17 years in good health and CMV-seropositive.

The genes are TRBV7-9 and TRBJ1-2, with D hard to call. V dropped 5 bases and J dropped 0 bases, with 7 bases sitting between them. The CDR3 runs to 13 residues. Germline V lookup: CDR1 SEHNR, CDR2 FQNEAQ (reference sequence). The CDR3 DNA sequence: TGTGCCAGCAGCGAAGCCTCTAACTATGGCTACACCTTC. Amino acids: CASSEASNYGYTF.

This rearrangement joins TRBV9 to TRBJ1-1, with D hard to call. The CDR3 consists of 13 residues. Germline CDR1 and CDR2: SGDLS and YYNGEE. V was shortened by 4 bases and J by 5 bases, with 12 bases between the two germline ends. For the CDR3, the DNA is TGTGCCAGCAGCCCCCTGAGTCAAACTGAAGCTTTCTTT. Amino acid sequence: CASSPLSQTEAFF.

This sequence joins TRBV7-3 and TRBJ2-1, with 8 positions matching TRBD2. Germline V gene sequence: CDR1 SGHTA, CDR2 FQGTGA. After removal of 0 bases from V and 4 bases from J, the junction contained 5 bases not matched to a gene. This CDR3 is 16 amino acids long. CDR3 loop: CASSLTSGGIYNEQFF. CDR3 nucleotide sequence: TGTGCCAGCAGCTTAACGTCGGGAGGGATTTACAATGAGCAGTTCTTC.

V gene TRBV5-4 combines with J gene TRBJ2-1; a possible D gene is TRBD2 (6 bases). The germline CDR1 and CDR2 sequences are SGHNT and YYREEE (reference sequence). CDR3 length equals 14 residues. Trimming pared 4 bases from V and 5 bases from J, leaving 13 bases between. The CDR3 DNA follows: TGTGCCAGCAGCCCGATGGACTACCACAATGAGCAGTTCTTC. This translates into CASSPMDYHNEQFF.

The chain has TRBV6-1 and TRBJ2-3; D unclear. The CDR3 consists of 14 residues. Trimming cost V 3 bases and J 5 bases, with 12 bases left between them. CDR1 MNHNS and CDR2 SASEGT come from the germline V gene. The DNA for the CDR3 is TGTGCCAGCAGTGATTCGAGTGGTGAAGATACGCAGTATTTT. Protein: CASSDSSGEDTQYF.

A few counts support this clone. The chain recombines TRBV18 with TRBJ2-2, with D perhaps TRBD2 (6 bases). This CDR3 has 15 residues. The germline gives CDR1 KGHSH, CDR2 LQKENI. The V end lost 9 bases, the J end lost 4 bases, and 18 bases lay between the germline ends. The CDR3 DNA sequence: TGTGCCAGTCATCTAGCGCCCTCGGTCACCGGGGAGCTGTTTTTT. It translates to CASHLAPSVTGELFF. The variable domain in full, with the rest retrieved from reference TRBV18 and TRBJ2-2, is NAGVMQNPRHLVRRRGQEARLRCSPMKGHSHVYWYRQLPEEGLKFMVYLQKENIIDESGMPKERFSAEFPKEGPSILRIQQVVRGDSAAYFCASHLAPSVTGELFFGEGSRLTVL.